Following are 22 T cell receptor beta chains from one sample sequenced in a study of regulatory T cells. The PCR used 52 TRBV and 13 TRBJ primers. The table came from immunoSEQ multiplex PCR; TCRdb's copy has only in-frame clones and leaves some out. The sample holds some 1,100 clones, approximately 87% seen once. Study-level points and caveats: Regulatory T cells from CD3G-deficient patients were less diverse than autologous conventional CD4+ cells and control regulatory cells.

Antigens of these TCRs are unknown. Sequencing was carried out using CD4+ Tregs sorted from blood. These receptor sequences come from a person aged 30-39 years with CD3G deficiency.

This chain joins TRBV5-1 and TRBJ2-7, with D possibly TRBD1 on 5 matching bases. Trimming removed 0 bases at V and 5 bases at J, with 12 bases between. The CDR3 spans 14 residues. Germline V CDR1 and CDR2: SGHRS, YFSETQ. The DNA of the CDR3 is TGCGCCAGCAGCTTGGGTGGGGCTTCTAACGAGCAGTACTTC. Its protein product is CASSLGGASNEQYF.

The V and J genes are TRBV6-1 and TRBJ2-7, with 7 positions matching TRBD2. There are 14 residues in the CDR3. Germline V gene lookup returns CDR1 MNHNS and CDR2 SASEGT. The ends lost 7 bases at V and 6 bases at J; junction bases unmatched: 12. The CDR3 nucleotides read TGTGCCAGCATAGTTGACGGGAGGCACGGCGAGCAGTACTTC. Translated: CASIVDGRHGEQYF.

The V gene is TRBV6-1, the J gene TRBJ1-5; D unresolved. The germline V gene encodes CDR1 MNHNS and CDR2 SASEGT. The CDR3 totals 13 residues. V was pared by 3 bases and J by 6 bases, with 9 bases between. DNA for the CDR3: TGTGCCAGCAGTGAGTGGGCAAGTCAGCCCCAGCATTTT. It yields the protein CASSEWASQPQHF.

In regard to this clone: Sequence at one end of the junction differs from germline and may be a read error. The chain carries TRBV5-1 and TRBJ2-6; no definite D call. Germline CDR1 SGHRS, CDR2 YFSETQ. The CDR3 consists of 17 residues. The CDR3 spells CASCVRSFTKSGQRPDF. The CDR3 DNA reads as TGCGCCAGCTGCGTCCGATCGTTCACAAAGTCGGGCCAACGTCCTGACTTC. The variable domain in full, with the rest retrieved from reference TRBV5-1 and TRBJ2-6, is KAGVTQTPRYLIKTRGQQVTLSCSPISGHRSVSWYQQTPGQGLQFLFEYFSETQRNKGNFPGRFSGRQFSNSRSEMNVSTLELGDSALYLCASCVRSFTKSGQRPDFGAGSRLTVL.

The chain has TRBV7-3 and TRBJ1-3; D call uncertain. V lost 6 bases and J 2 bases, leaving 8 bases between the germline ends. The CDR3 is made up of 13 amino acids. Germline CDR1 is SGHTA and CDR2 is FQGTGA. CDR3 in DNA: TGTGCCAGCAGTTCCGGACCTGGAAACACCATATATTTT. It is translated as CASSSGPGNTIYF.

This chain's CDR3 is CASSLRQGYGYTF. The CDR3 DNA follows: TGTGCCAGCAGTTTAAGGCAGGGGTATGGCTACACCTTC. V and J are TRBV27 and TRBJ1-2, with a possible D match to TRBD1 (6 bases). The V end was cut by 2 bases, the J end by 5 bases, with 9 bases between. This CDR3 is 13 amino acids long. In germline, CDR1 is MNHEY, CDR2 SMNVEV (reference sequence).

There are a few counts of this clone. The chain links TRBV11-2 to TRBJ1-6, with D possibly matching TRBD1 (5 bases). The ends were cut back, 6 bases at V and 10 bases at J, with 19 bases in the middle. The CDR3 totals 15 residues. Germline V lookup: CDR1 SGHAT, CDR2 FQNNGV. Here the CDR3 reads CASSRRDALGSPLHF. CDR3 DNA sequence: TGTGCCAGCAGTCGAAGGGACGCGTTAGGGTCACCCCTCCACTTT.

The genes are TRBV11-2 and TRBJ1-1, with 8 bases that match TRBD1. This CDR3 is 13 amino acids long. Germline V gene sequence: CDR1 SGHAT, CDR2 FQNNGV. The J segment lost 9 bases and the V segment lost 5 bases, leaving 8 bases of the junction unmatched. The CDR3 nucleotides read TGTGCCAGCAGCATTGACAGGGGTAGGAAAGCTTTCTTT. The encoded protein is CASSIDRGRKAFF.

The rearrangement links TRBV5-5 to TRBJ2-3, with D perhaps assigned TRBD1 or TRBD2 (5 bases each). The germline V gene encodes CDR1 SGHKS and CDR2 YYEKEE (reference sequence). The germline V and J ends were trimmed by 0 bases and 5 bases, with 10 bases remaining between them. This CDR3 region has 14 residues. CDR3 region: CASSLAGAGDTQYF. CDR3 nucleotides: TGTGCCAGCAGCTTGGCCGGGGCGGGAGATACGCAGTATTTT.

The V and J genes are TRBV19 and TRBJ1-1; tentative D call: TRBD1 (5 bases). V was shortened by 6 bases and J by 6 bases, with 11 bases between the two germline ends. CDR3 length equals 12 residues. Looked up from germline, CDR1 is LNHDA and CDR2 is SQIVND (reference sequence). CDR3 in amino acids: CASRGVLPEAFF. The CDR3 DNA reads as TGTGCCAGTAGAGGGGTTTTACCTGAAGCTTTCTTT.

V usage is TRBV6-1 and J usage is TRBJ1-1; tentative D call: TRBD1 (5 bases). The CDR3 runs 14 residues. V lost 2 bases and J 4 bases, leaving 11 bases between the germline ends. CDR1 and CDR2 (germline): MNHNS, SASEGT. CDR3 nucleotides: TGTGCCAGCAGTGAACCAGGGAAACTCACTGAAGCTTTCTTT. Translating gives CASSEPGKLTEAFF.

The chain has TRBV5-1 and TRBJ2-7; 7 bases are shared with TRBD2. CDR1 and CDR2 (germline): SGHRS, YFSETQ. V shed 0 bases and J 6 bases; nucleotides not matched to a gene: 12. This CDR3 is 16 amino acids long. The CDR3: CASSLGFGGSLGEQYF. Written as DNA, the CDR3 is TGCGCCAGCAGCTTGGGGTTCGGCGGGAGTTTGGGCGAGCAGTACTTC.

This clone has more than one count but fewer than ten. V and J are TRBV28 and TRBJ2-7; D unresolved. The CDR3 totals 15 residues. Trimming removed 6 bases at V and 1 base at J, with 16 bases between. From germline, CDR1 is MDHEN and CDR2 SYDVKM. CDR3 sequence (DNA): TGTGCCAGCAGAGACCAGGCTGCCCGATCCTACGAGCAGTACTTC. Residues: CASRDQAARSYEQYF.

In its sample, this clone was seen a few times. This chain uses TRBV5-1 with TRBJ1-1; a possible D gene is TRBD1 (6 bases). CDR1 and CDR2 from the germline V gene are SGHRS and YFSETQ. Trimming cost V 3 bases and J 0 bases, with 9 bases left between them. The length of the CDR3 is 14 residues. The CDR3 DNA follows: TGCGCCAGCAGCTCGGGACATCTGAACACTGAAGCTTTCTTT. Amino acid sequence: CASSSGHLNTEAFF. The full variable domain, in which reference TRBV5-1 and TRBJ1-1 provide the parts outside the CDR3, is KAGVTQTPRYLIKTRGQQVTLSCSPISGHRSVSWYQQTPGQGLQFLFEYFSETQRNKGNFPGRFSGRQFSNSRSEMNVSTLELGDSALYLCASSSGHLNTEAFFGQGTRLTVV.

J is TRBJ1-2 and V is TRBV19; D is perhaps TRBD1 (6 bases). The CDR3 contains 13 residues. V was trimmed by 6 bases and J by 4 bases, leaving 12 bases between them. Germline V gene lookup returns CDR1 LNHDA and CDR2 SQIVND (reference sequence). The CDR3 bases are TGTGCCAGTAGCCCGGACAGATTCTATGGCTACACCTTC. It encodes CASSPDRFYGYTF.

The chain links TRBV4-2 to TRBJ1-2; 9 bases map to TRBD1. The germline V gene has CDR1 LGHNA and CDR2 YNFKEQ. Trimming removed 5 bases from V and 5 bases from J; junction bases left unmatched: 9. This CDR3 is 15 amino acids long. The CDR3: CASSTHRGRGYGYTF. CDR3 in DNA: TGTGCCAGCAGCACCCACAGGGGGCGAGGATATGGCTACACCTTC.

This clone has a handful of counts. This chain joins TRBV6-1 and TRBJ1-5; 7 bases align to TRBD1. J gave up 3 bases and V 5 bases, and 4 bases lay outside the gene matches. The CDR3 spans 14 residues. CDR1 is MNHNS, CDR2 SASEGT, per germline. CDR3 DNA: TGTGCCAGCAGTCGACAGGGCCTCAATCAGCCCCAGCATTTT. This encodes CASSRQGLNQPQHF.

The rearrangement links TRBV11-2 to TRBJ1-6; D is perhaps TRBD1 (6 bases). V was clipped by 5 bases and J by 9 bases, with 14 bases between them. CDR1 is SGHAT, CDR2 FQNNGV, per germline. The CDR3 runs 14 residues. The CDR3 reads CASSQGGLASPLHF. CDR3 coding DNA: TGTGCCAGCAGCCAAGGGGGTTTAGCTTCACCCCTCCACTTT.

V and J are TRBV28 and TRBJ1-1, with 9 bases aligning to TRBD1. This CDR3 region has 14 residues. Germline CDR1 and CDR2: MDHEN and SYDVKM. Trimming cost V 3 bases and J 6 bases; bases outside gene matches: 5. The CDR3 region is CASSLQGTGSEAFF. The CDR3, as DNA: TGTGCCAGCAGTTTGCAGGGGACAGGGTCTGAAGCTTTCTTT.

V is TRBV28 and J is TRBJ1-1, with D uncertain. Trimming stripped 7 bases from V and 3 bases from J, with 9 bases between. The CDR3 is 12 residues long. Germline V gene data show CDR1 as MDHEN and CDR2 as SYDVKM. The CDR3 nucleotides are TGTGCCAGCAAGACCGGGGACACTGAAGCTTTCTTT. This translates into CASKTGDTEAFF. Based on the CDR3 plus reference TRBV28 and TRBJ1-1, the full variable domain is DVKVTQSSRYLVKRTGEKVFLECVQDMDHENMFWYRQDPGLGLRLIYFSYDVKMKEKGDIPEGYSVSREKKERFSLILESASTNQTSMYLCASKTGDTEAFFGQGTRLTVV.

The chain links TRBV6-5 to TRBJ1-2, with a weak D call TRBD1 (5 bases). With 6 bases removed from V and 6 bases from J, the gap between germline ends came to 11 bases. Germline lookup yields CDR1 MNHEY and CDR2 SVGAGI. This CDR3 spans 12 amino acids. The CDR3 here is CASSLVGDGYTF. The CDR3 DNA is TGTGCCAGCAGCCTCGTGGGGGATGGCTACACCTTC.

The chain's CDR3 is CASSLGGAGRGTDTQYF. The CDR3 nucleotides read TGTGCCAGCAGCTTAGGCGGGGCCGGTCGAGGCACAGATACGCAGTATTTT. The J gene is TRBJ2-3, the V gene TRBV7-6, with D possibly matching TRBD2 (6 bases). This CDR3 has 17 amino acids. Trimming took 1 base from V and 1 from J, leaving 15 bases between them. Germline-derived CDR1 and CDR2 are SGHVS and FNYEAQ.